The 20 T cell receptor beta chains presented below share a single source sample, sequenced in a study of monozygotic twins with cystic fibrosis. Sequenced by immunoSEQ multiplex PCR; TCRdb stores in-frame clones only, minus some. Of some 30,000 clones in the sample, 80% to 95% were seen once. Sample: blood. The source is a girl aged 2 to 9 with cystic fibrosis.

The chain carries TRBV6-1 and TRBJ2-7; tentatively, D is TRBD1 or TRBD2 (5 bases each). CDR1 and CDR2 from the germline V gene are MNHNS and SASEGT. The CDR3 has 14 residues. V was cut by 2 bases and J by 2 bases, with 10 bases left in between. Written as DNA, the CDR3 is TGTGCCAGCAGTGAACTTCGGGGCCCCTACGAGCAGTACTTC. Translating it yields CASSELRGPYEQYF.

The chain couples TRBV4-2 to TRBJ2-1; 8 positions agree with TRBD2. V lost 1 base, J lost 3 bases, and 2 bases stayed unmatched. CDR3 length equals 15 residues. Germline V gene sequence: CDR1 LGHNA, CDR2 YNFKEQ. The CDR3 loop is CASSQGRGDYNEQFF. The CDR3 DNA reads TGTGCCAGCAGCCAAGGGCGGGGGGACTACAATGAGCAGTTCTTC.

The chain recombines TRBV5-8 with TRBJ1-5, with TRBD1 as a possible D gene (5 bases). V dropped 0 bases and J dropped 3 bases, with 13 bases sitting between them. Germline V gene data show CDR1 as SGHTS and CDR2 as YDEGEE. The length of the CDR3 is 16 residues. The chain's CDR3 is CASSLDGGGPNQPQHF. The DNA of the CDR3 is TGTGCCAGCAGCTTGGATGGTGGGGGACCCAATCAGCCCCAGCATTTT.

The V call is TRBV28, the J call TRBJ1-2; D is unresolved. The V gene's germline CDR1 is MDHEN and CDR2 SYDVKM. The CDR3 extends over 12 amino acids. The V end lost 10 bases, the J end lost 4 bases, and 13 bases lay between the germline ends. The CDR3 DNA is TGTGCCACCTCGCACTCGAGCTATGGCTACACCTTC. Its translation is CATSHSSYGYTF.

The chain employs TRBV11-2 and TRBJ2-1; 9 bases map to TRBD1. Germline lookup yields CDR1 SGHAT and CDR2 FQNNGV. The CDR3 is 19 amino acids. Losses at the gene ends were 2 bases for V and 5 bases for J; bases not matched to a gene: 16. CDR3 sequence (DNA): TGTGCCAGCAGCTTAAGGTATCGGACAGGGGAGATTGTAGACAATGAGCAGTTCTTC. Translated, it gives CASSLRYRTGEIVDNEQFF.

This rearrangement joins TRBV5-1 to TRBJ1-2; D gene ambiguous. The ends were cut back, 1 base at V and 3 bases at J, with 13 bases in the middle. CDR3 length: 15 amino acids. Germline V gene sequence: CDR1 SGHRS, CDR2 YFSETQ. For the CDR3, the DNA is TGCGCCAGCAGCTTGAGGGTCCAGAGGGACTATGGCTACACCTTC. It yields the protein CASSLRVQRDYGYTF.

The chain employs TRBV28 and TRBJ1-5; D ambiguous. The CDR3 sequence is 16 residues long. The V end lost 3 bases, the J end lost 0 bases, and 12 bases lay between the germline ends. From germline, CDR1 is MDHEN and CDR2 SYDVKM. CDR3 residues: CASSFPEGISNQPQHF. CDR3 sequence (DNA): TGTGCCAGCAGTTTTCCCGAGGGTATTAGCAATCAGCCCCAGCATTTT.

The rearrangement links TRBV6-4 to TRBJ2-1; the match to TRBD2 covers 11 bases. The germline gives CDR1 MRHNA, CDR2 SNTAGT. CDR3 length equals 15 residues. The J segment lost 7 bases and the V segment lost 2 bases, leaving 4 bases of the junction unmatched. The CDR3, as DNA: TGTGCCAGCAGTGACACTAGCGGGAGTTGGAATGAGCAGTTCTTC. Its protein is CASSDTSGSWNEQFF.

About this clone itself: Germline and junction disagree at one end, which may indicate a read error. The gene calls are TRBV15 and TRBJ2-5; D is uncertain. CDR3 size: 13 residues. Germline V CDR1 and CDR2: LNHNV, YYDKDF (reference sequence). The CDR3 is CATRRDSKETQYF. In DNA form, the CDR3 reads TGTGCCACCAGGAGAGACTCAAAAGAGACCCAGTACTTC.

The V call is TRBV30, the J call TRBJ1-3, with a possible D match to TRBD1 (5 bases). This CDR3 contains 15 residues. Germline V gene data show CDR1 as GTSNPN and CDR2 as SVGIG (reference sequence). The CDR3 nucleotides are TGTGCTTTCAGGGAACTCCTCGGGTCTGGAAACACCATATATTTT. Protein sequence: CAFRELLGSGNTIYF. Full variable domain (remainder filled in from reference TRBV30 and TRBJ1-3): SQTIHQWPATLVQPVGSPLSLECTVEGTSNPNLYWYRQAAGRGLQLLFYSVGIGQISSEVPQNLSASRPQDRQFILSSKKLLLSDSGFYLCAFRELLGSGNTIYFGEGSWLTVV.

The rearrangement links TRBV2 to TRBJ1-5; D not resolved. Between the trimmed V and J ends, which lost 1 base and 5 bases, there was a span of 12 bases. CDR1 is SNHLY, CDR2 FYNNEI, per germline. The CDR3 is made up of 15 amino acids. CDR3 sequence reads: CASSEGSQVHQPQHF. The CDR3 bases are TGTGCCAGCAGTGAAGGGAGTCAGGTCCATCAGCCCCAGCATTTT.

The rearrangement uses TRBV7-9 and TRBJ1-4; the match to TRBD1 covers 10 bases. Trimming at V came to 4 bases and at J to 8 bases, leaving 16 bases not matched to a gene. The CDR3 length is 18 residues. CDR1 is SEHNR, CDR2 FQNEAQ, per germline (reference sequence). CDR3 sequence reads: CASSSDRGEGQGDEKLFF. CDR3 bases: TGTGCCAGCAGCTCGGACAGGGGGGAAGGTCAGGGAGACGAAAAACTGTTTTTT.

The rearrangement links TRBV2 to TRBJ2-1; TRBD1 is a possible D gene (5 bases). This CDR3 is 13 amino acids long. V was cut by 8 bases and J by 8 bases, with 16 bases left in between. Germline assignment: CDR1 SNHLY and CDR2 FYNNEI. CDR3 residues: CASAAGWSDEQFF. The CDR3 region has the DNA TGTGCCAGCGCGGCAGGGTGGTCCGATGAGCAGTTCTTC.

The CDR3 DNA reads TGTGCCAGTAGTACACGACTAGCGGACAACTACGAGCAGTACTTC. It is translated as CASSTRLADNYEQYF. The chain combines TRBV19 with TRBJ2-7, with 9 bases lining up with TRBD2. The CDR3 has 15 residues. Trimming at V came to 4 bases and at J to 3 bases, leaving 7 bases not matched to a gene. In germline, CDR1 is LNHDA, CDR2 SQIVND (reference sequence). The full variable domain, with the rest looked up from reference TRBV19 and TRBJ2-7, is DGGITQSPKYLFRKEGQNVTLSCEQNLNHDAMYWYRQDPGQGLRLIYYSQIVNDFQKGDIAEGYSVSREKKESFPLTVTSAQKNPTAFYLCASSTRLADNYEQYFGPGTRLTVT.

There are a few counts of this clone. The chain links TRBV2 to TRBJ2-7; tentatively, D is TRBD2 (6 bases). The CDR3 contains 14 residues. V was clipped by 4 bases and J by 2 bases, with 12 bases between them. From germline, CDR1 is SNHLY and CDR2 FYNNEI. For the CDR3, the DNA is TGTGCCAGCAGTGTCGCGCGGGGCCCCTACGAGCAGTACTTC. Protein sequence: CASSVARGPYEQYF.

This chain uses TRBV4-1 with TRBJ2-2, with 7 bases matching TRBD2. The junction had 10 bases not matched to a gene; V was cut back by 4 bases and J by 2 bases. The CDR3 has 17 residues. Germline CDR1 is MGHRA and CDR2 is YSYEKL. CDR3 nucleotide sequence: TGCGCCAGCAGCCCCCCCGCCGGGAGGTACAACACCGGGGAGCTGTTTTTT. Translating gives CASSPPAGRYNTGELFF.

In its sample, this clone was seen once. The DNA for the CDR3 is TGTGCCAGCAGCTTAGGGACAGGCTATGGCTACACCTTC. Its protein is CASSLGTGYGYTF. J is TRBJ1-2 and V is TRBV7-2; TRBD1 matches 7 bases. CDR3 length equals 13 residues. Germline V gives CDR1 SGHTA, CDR2 FQGNSA. J lost 4 bases, V lost 1 base, and 0 bases had no gene match.

The chain combines TRBV18 with TRBJ2-7; tentative D call: TRBD1 (6 bases). Trimming removed 4 bases at V and 1 base at J, with 14 bases between. CDR1 and CDR2 from the germline V gene are KGHSH and LQKENI. This CDR3 is built from 15 residues. The CDR3 DNA follows: TGTGCCAGCTCACTCCGGGACAACAATTCCTACGAGCAGTACTTC. It yields the protein CASSLRDNNSYEQYF.

This clone appeared once. The chain employs TRBV19 and TRBJ1-2; a possible D gene is TRBD1 (6 bases). In germline, CDR1 is LNHDA, CDR2 SQIVND (reference sequence). V was clipped by 7 bases and J by 3 bases, with 15 bases between them. The CDR3 length is 14 residues. The CDR3: CASTARGPDYGYTF. CDR3 in DNA: TGTGCCAGTACCGCCAGGGGACCTGACTATGGCTACACCTTC. Drawing the rest from reference TRBV19 and TRBJ1-2, the complete variable domain is DGGITQSPKYLFRKEGQNVTLSCEQNLNHDAMYWYRQDPGQGLRLIYYSQIVNDFQKGDIAEGYSVSREKKESFPLTVTSAQKNPTAFYLCASTARGPDYGYTFGSGTRLTVV.

This chain uses TRBV11-3 with TRBJ2-5; 7 nucleotides match TRBD1. V shed 1 base, J shed 5 bases, and the junction held 7 bases outside the gene matches. CDR1 and CDR2 (germline): SGHNT, YENEEA. The length of the CDR3 is 15 residues. CDR3 nucleotides: TGTGCCAGCAGCTTAGGCCAGGGGGTTGTGGAGACCCAGTACTTC. This sequence encodes CASSLGQGVVETQYF. Looking up the rest from reference TRBV11-3 and TRBJ2-5 gives the full variable domain: EAGVVQSPRYKIIEKKQPVAFWCNPISGHNTLYWYLQNLGQGPELLIRYENEEAVDDSQLPKDRFSAERLKGVDSTLKIQPAELGDSAVYLCASSLGQGVVETQYFGPGTRLLVL.